This T cell receptor (beta chain) was sequenced for a study of blood T cell repertoires in COVID-19. Study-wide background: The United States, Italy and Spain provided the acute and convalescent COVID-19 samples. T cells, B-cell-depleted T cells, or PBMCs supplied cDNA or gDNA.

In the source study's methods: Cell counts per sample came from amplifying reference gene primers. Data came from immunoSEQ multiplex PCR; TCRdb stores just in-frame clones and leaves some out. D and trimming come from the DNA, and the V and J calls and clone size come from that table. Counted here are 100,000 to 110,000 clones, 80% to 95% occurring once; the ten biggest clones make up over 2%. V was pared by 6 bases and J by 8 bases, with 13 bases between. This CDR3 spans 13 amino acids. The sample comprised peripheral blood. The rearrangement links TRBV12-3 or TRBV12-4 to TRBJ1-4, with TRBD1 as a possible D gene (6 bases). This clonotype originated in a man aged 50 to 60 with active COVID-19. The CDR3 DNA follows: TGTGCCAGCAGGGGAACAGGGACAGAAAAACTGTTTTTT. Protein sequence: CASRGTGTEKLFF.